Below are 7 T cell receptor beta chains sequenced from a single sample in a study of shared clonotypes between healthy human individuals. TCRdb's table, derived via immunoSEQ multiplex PCR, lists solely in-frame clones and lacks some. The table shows about 110,000 clones, with 65% to 75% occurring only once. Sample: memory CD8+ T cells sorted from blood. Subset here: CD45RO+ cells pooled with CCR7-negative TemRA cells. These receptors came from a woman in her twenties or thirties in good health.

This clone was seen ten or more times. The rearrangement links TRBV30 to TRBJ1-2; 10 bases agree with TRBD1. There are 13 residues in the CDR3. The germline gives CDR1 GTSNPN, CDR2 SVGIG (reference sequence). Trimming removed 4 bases from V and 4 bases from J; junction bases left unmatched: 3. CDR3: CAWTRTGGYGYTF. Here the CDR3 DNA reads TGTGCCTGGACGAGGACAGGGGGCTATGGCTACACCTTC. The entire variable domain, with the rest obtained from reference TRBV30 and TRBJ1-2, is as follows: SQTIHQWPATLVQPVGSPLSLECTVEGTSNPNLYWYRQAAGRGLQLLFYSVGIGQISSEVPQNLSASRPQDRQFILSSKKLLLSDSGFYLCAWTRTGGYGYTFGSGTRLTVV.

The DNA of the CDR3 is TGCGCCAGCAGCCATTTTACAATGACAGGGGCTGGGGCCAACGTCCTGACTTTC. Protein: CASSHFTMTGAGANVLTF. The gene calls are TRBV4-1 and TRBJ2-6, with 8 bases fitting TRBD1. The CDR3 is 18 residues long. Trimming cost V 3 bases and J 2 bases; bases outside gene matches: 9. Germline lookup yields CDR1 MGHRA and CDR2 YSYEKL.

DNA for the CDR3: TGTGCCAGCAGTTTACCGTTTTGGGACTTCTCCTACGAGCAGTACTTC. Translated, it gives CASSLPFWDFSYEQYF. The chain employs TRBV28 and TRBJ2-7, with D possibly TRBD2 on 6 matching bases. The CDR3 extends over 16 amino acids. Trimming removed 2 bases at V and 0 bases at J, with 14 bases between. The germline V gene encodes CDR1 MDHEN and CDR2 SYDVKM.

The V gene is TRBV27, the J gene TRBJ2-1, with TRBD2 matching 10 bases. V dropped 7 bases and J dropped 6; count of bases not matched to a gene: 15. Germline V gene data show CDR1 as MNHEY and CDR2 as SMNVEV (reference sequence). This CDR3 is 17 amino acids long. The CDR3 DNA reads TGTGCCAGCATTCGACGAGCGCCGGGACTAGCGTCCAATGAGCAGTTCTTC. Protein: CASIRRAPGLASNEQFF.

This clone was found many times. The chain recombines TRBV6-5 with TRBJ1-5, with a weak D call TRBD1 (5 bases). V lost 5 bases, J lost 13 bases, and 12 bases lay in between. The CDR3 extends over 11 amino acids. The germline V gene has CDR1 MNHEY and CDR2 SVGAGI. The CDR3 spells CASSDMGRQHF. DNA of the CDR3: TGTGCCAGCAGTGATATGGGGCGTCAGCATTTT.

The sample holds one count of this clone. The chain recombines TRBV21-1 with TRBJ1-4. TRBV21-1 is annotated as a pseudogene. The CDR3 loop spans 16 amino acids. This chain's CDR3 is CASSEKIDTGSEKLFF. CDR3 sequence (DNA): TGTGCCAGCAGCGAGAAAATCGACACTGGGAGTGAAAAACTGTTTTTT.

The chain combines TRBV7-8 with TRBJ2-3; the match to TRBD2 covers 8 bases. With V trimmed by 5 bases and J by 5 bases, 6 bases remained unmatched. This CDR3 is 14 amino acids long. Germline CDR1 SGHVS, CDR2 FQNEAQ. Here the CDR3 DNA reads TGTGCCAGCAGCGCACGGGAGGGCCAAGATACGCAGTATTTT. This encodes CASSAREGQDTQYF.